The rows below give T cell receptor beta chains drawn from one sample of a study of blood T cell repertoires in COVID-19. Assay: immunoSEQ multiplex PCR; the TCRdb copy retains only in-frame clones and omits some. The sample includes over 130,000 clones, around 84% seen only once; the top ten take approximately 9%. Sequenced material: peripheral blood. These receptors were taken from a young man with COVID-19, enrolled during active disease. Each CDR3 is given with its conserved first and last residue. The D gene is left open where the match is weak. Some rows have no size entry. The others give once, few or many, or a class for an expanded clone.

j_gene	v_gene	abundance	d_gene	CDR3nt	CDR3aa
TRBJ2-3	TRBV29-1	-	TRBD1	TGCAGCGTTGCCGTCAGGGGGCTTACAGATACGCAGTATTTT	CSVAVRGLTDTQYF
TRBJ2-7	TRBV10-1	-	-	TGCGCCAGCAGTGAGTCTCTCTCCTACGAGCAGTACTTC	CASSESLSYEQYF
TRBJ1-2	TRBV23-1	once	-	TGCGCCAGCAGTCAATCTAACAGGCTCCACTACTATGGCTACACCTTC	CASSQSNRLHYYGYTF
TRBJ2-5	TRBV4-1	-	-	TGCGCCAGCAGCCAAGACGTACAGGAGACCCAGTACTTC	CASSQDVQETQYF
TRBJ1-4	TRBV28	-	-	TGTGCCAGCAGTTTCAGGCAGAATAATGAAAAACTGTTTTTT	CASSFRQNNEKLFF
TRBJ2-3	TRBV27	-	-	TGTGCCAGCAGTTCCTCGGGGGATACGCAGTATTTT	CASSSSGDTQYF
TRBJ2-1	TRBV19	-	-	TGTGCCAGTAGTATCCCAGGGCCCAATGAGCAGTTCTTC	CASSIPGPNEQFF
TRBJ2-1	TRBV27	-	TRBD1	TGTGCCAGCAGCCCGGGACAGGGAGCGGTCAATGAGCAGTTCTTC	CASSPGQGAVNEQFF
TRBJ2-3	TRBV19	-	TRBD1	TGTGCCAGTAGTAACAGACAGGGAAGCACAGATACGCAGTATTTT	CASSNRQGSTDTQYF
TRBJ1-2	TRBV11-3	once	-	TGTGCCAGCAGCTTATTAGGCGGGGAAGGCTACACCTTC	CASSLLGGEGYTF
TRBJ1-2	TRBV6-5	-	TRBD1	TGTGCCAGCAGCGCCCCGACAGGGGCCTATGGCTACACCTTC	CASSAPTGAYGYTF
TRBJ1-1	TRBV15	-	TRBD1	TGTGCCACCAGCAGAGGGACAGGCACTGAAGCTTTCTTT	CATSRGTGTEAFF
TRBJ1-2	TRBV23-1	-	TRBD1	TGCGCCAGCAGTCAATCCGGCAGGGGGCATGGCTACACCTTC	CASSQSGRGHGYTF
TRBJ2-7	TRBV10-2	-	TRBD1	TGCGCCAGCAGCTCAGACAGGGGACTGGGTCGGTACTTC	CASSSDRGLGRYF
TRBJ1-5	TRBV21-1	-	-	TGTGCCAGCAGCAAAGCTCTCTCCGACAGGGGGCTTGGAGTTTATAGCAATCAGCCCCAGCATTTT	CASSKALSDRGLGVYSNQPQHF
TRBJ2-7	TRBV19	-	TRBD2	TGTGCCAGTAGTTACCTAGCGGGAGGTCGTTACGAGCAGTACTTC	CASSYLAGGRYEQYF
TRBJ2-1	TRBV20-1	-	-	TGCAGTGCTAGGGACAGCTTAAGACAGTTCTTC	CSARDSLRQFF
TRBJ2-2	TRBV4-1	-	-	TGCGCCAGCAGCCAAGTCGGGGGAACCGGGGAGCTGTTTTTT	CASSQVGGTGELFF
TRBJ1-5	TRBV4-3	few	TRBD1	TGCGCCAGCAGCCTTGACAGGGGGGACAGCCAGCCCCAGCATTTT	CASSLDRGDSQPQHF
TRBJ1-1	TRBV15	-	-	TGTGCCACCAGCAGAGACAGGGTGAACACTGAAGCTTTCTTT	CATSRDRVNTEAFF
TRBJ2-7	TRBV5-1	-	-	TGCGCCAGCAGCTTGGCACCGGGGTCCTACGAGCAGTACTTC	CASSLAPGSYEQYF
TRBJ2-7	TRBV18	-	-	TGTGCCAGCTCACCCTCAGATTCCTACGAGCAGTACTTC	CASSPSDSYEQYF